Listed below are T cell receptor beta chains from one sample, sequenced in a study of shared clonotypes between healthy human individuals. Repertoires were generated with immunoSEQ multiplex PCR, while TCRdb's copy carries only in-frame clones and drops some. The data contain 2 million to 2.5 million clones, about 95% of them singletons. Sequencing was done on a sample of naive CD8+ T cells sorted from blood. These receptors were obtained from a man aged 18 to 30 in good health. Each CDR3 is given with its conserved first and last residue. The order of the fields is D gene, J gene, V gene, clone size, CDR3 DNA, CDR3 protein. The D gene is left open where the match is weak. Part of the rows lack a size; the others show once, few, many or a class for expanded clones.

. TRBJ1-2 TRBV27 . TGTGCCAGCAGCCTAGCCGGTTCAGGCTATGGCTACACCTTC CASSLAGSGYGYTF
TRBD2 TRBJ2-7 TRBV7-2 . TGTGCCAGCAGCCCCCGGGACTACCTAACCTACGAGCAGTACTTC CASSPRDYLTYEQYF
TRBD2 TRBJ2-7 TRBV7-9 once TGTGCCAGCAGCTTAGCGGGCGGGAGTGGGAACGAGCAGTACTTC CASSLAGGSGNEQYF
TRBD1 TRBJ2-2 TRBV30 . TGTGCCGTACCGGGACAGAAGGCCGGGGAGCTGTTTTTT CAVPGQKAGELFF
. TRBJ1-2 TRBV7-9 . TGTGCCAGCAGCCCTAGATACCGACAGTCTCGGTCCAACTATGGCTACACCTTC CASSPRYRQSRSNYGYTF
TRBD1 TRBJ1-2 TRBV27 . TGTGCCAGCGGACTGGGACAGGCAATCTATGGCTACACCTTC CASGLGQAIYGYTF
TRBD2 TRBJ2-2 TRBV5-8 . TGTGCCAGCAGCCCAATAGCGGGAGAAACCGCCGGCAACACCGGGGAGCTGTTTTTT CASSPIAGETAGNTGELFF
. TRBJ1-1 TRBV2 . TGTGCCAGCAGTGAAGTGATATCGACTGAAGCTTTCTTT CASSEVISTEAFF
. TRBJ2-2 TRBV27 . TGTGCCAGCAGTTTATACTCCGCTCCTCTTTACACCGGGGAGCTGTTTTTT CASSLYSAPLYTGELFF
. TRBJ2-2 TRBV11-2 . TGTGCCAGCAGCTTAAAGGGGCCGAACACCGGGGAGCTGTTTTTT CASSLKGPNTGELFF
TRBD1 TRBJ1-4 TRBV2 few TGTGCCACAGACAGGGGATCAACTAATGAAAAACTGTTTTTT CATDRGSTNEKLFF
. TRBJ2-3 TRBV6-1 once TGTGCCAGCAGGCCGAAGGACTATAGCACAGATACGCAGTATTTT CASRPKDYSTDTQYF
. TRBJ2-1 TRBV13 . TGTGCCAGCAGCACAGGACTCCCGGGGGCTGGCAATGAGCAGTTCTTC CASSTGLPGAGNEQFF
TRBD1 TRBJ2-5 TRBV7-2 . TGTGCCAGCAGCTACCGGACAGGGGGAGAGACCCAGTACTTC CASSYRTGGETQYF
. TRBJ1-6 TRBV12-5 . TGTGCTAGTGGTTTGCAACCGGGAACACCCCTCCACTTT CASGLQPGTPLHF
. TRBJ1-2 TRBV19 few TGTGCCAGTACCCCGACTGGAGAGGCACTAGGCTACACCTTC CASTPTGEALGYTF
. TRBJ2-1 TRBV5-6 once TGTGCCAGCAGCTTGTCAGCCTACAATGAGCAGTTCTTC CASSLSAYNEQFF
TRBD1 TRBJ2-7 TRBV11-3 . TGTGCCAGCAGCTTAGAGGGACAGGGTTTCGACGAGCAGTACTTC CASSLEGQGFDEQYF
. TRBJ2-7 TRBV10-3 once TGTGCCATCAGTGATCGGGTCCTGGTTGGGCAGTACTTC CAISDRVLVGQYF
. TRBJ2-4 TRBV11-3 . TGTGCCAGCAGAGAACTAGCAGTAATAGCCAAAAACATTCAGTACTTC CASRELAVIAKNIQYF
. TRBJ2-5 TRBV11-3 . TGTGCCAGCAGCTTAATCGGGTCTGGAGAGACCCAGTACTTC CASSLIGSGETQYF
. TRBJ2-7 TRBV7-2 . TGTGCCAGCAGCTTAAGCGGAGGCCCTTCAACCTACGAGCAGTACTTC CASSLSGGPSTYEQYF
TRBD2 TRBJ2-7 TRBV7-9 once TGTGCCAGCAGCACAGCGGGACGGGACGAGCAGTACTTC CASSTAGRDEQYF
. TRBJ2-6 TRBV27 once TGTGCCAGCAGTTTATCGCTAGGGGCCGGGGCCAACGTCCTGACTTTC CASSLSLGAGANVLTF
. TRBJ2-1 TRBV9 . TGTGCCAGCAGCCCCTTTAGTAGCGTCTACAATGAGCAGTTCTTC CASSPFSSVYNEQFF
. TRBJ1-2 TRBV13 . TGTGCCAGCAGCCTCCCGGACAGCGGGAACTATGGCTACACCTTC CASSLPDSGNYGYTF
TRBD2 TRBJ2-7 TRBV5-4 . TGTGCCAGCAGCGGGTCAGCGGGGTCCAGGAACGAGCAGTACTTC CASSGSAGSRNEQYF
. TRBJ1-1 TRBV7-9 . TGTGCCAGCAGCTTTTCTGCAGCAGAAGCTTTCTTT CASSFSAAEAFF
TRBD2 TRBJ2-6 TRBV4-3 . TGCGCCTTCAGGACTAGCGGGAACCGCTCTGGGGCCAACGTCCTGACTTTC CAFRTSGNRSGANVLTF
. TRBJ2-1 TRBV4-3 . TGCGCCAGCAGCCAATATACCCCGGTCGGGGTGGCGAATGAGCAGTTCTTC CASSQYTPVGVANEQFF
. TRBJ2-1 TRBV7-9 . TGTGCCAGCATCGACAGGAGCTCCTACAATGAGCAGTTCTTC CASIDRSSYNEQFF
. TRBJ1-1 TRBV11-3 . TGTGCCAGCAGCTTAGGTTCAGGGGCTGAAGCTTTCTTT CASSLGSGAEAFF
TRBD1 TRBJ1-2 TRBV9 . TGTGCCAGCAGCGTTTTCTCAGGGGGCGACGGCTACACCTTC CASSVFSGGDGYTF
. TRBJ1-5 TRBV27 once TGTGCCAGCCAAGGGGGGGAGAGCAATCAGCCCCAGCATTTT CASQGGESNQPQHF
TRBD2 TRBJ2-4 TRBV5-5 . TGTGCCAGCAGCACGGCCCCAGCGGGGGACAAAAACATTCAGTACTTC CASSTAPAGDKNIQYF
. TRBJ2-7 TRBV7-8 . TGTGCCAGCAGCTTAGAAGCCGCCAGGGGCCACGAGCAGTACTTC CASSLEAARGHEQYF
. TRBJ2-3 TRBV27 . TGTGCCAGCAGTCCCCCCAGGGGGGCATGGGGAGATACGCAGTATTTT CASSPPRGAWGDTQYF
. TRBJ2-7 TRBV30 . TGTGCCTGGAGTGTAGGGGGGATAGGAGCATACGAGCAGTACTTC CAWSVGGIGAYEQYF
. TRBJ2-7 TRBV7-8 . TGTGCCAGCAGCCCCGGGTTCGGCAGCTCCTACGAGCAGTACTTC CASSPGFGSSYEQYF